The 19 T cell receptor beta chains in this list originate from one sample, sequenced in a study of T cell repertoires in cytomegalovirus infection (dated by TCRdb to between 2019 and 2020). Reads for this sample came from an Illumina HiSeq 1500. Through fastp at Q25 and MiXCR, TCRdb rebuilt clones from the public reads, retaining in-frame beta chains. Entries are consolidated by CDR3 protein sequence, retaining the most common genes and DNA. The sample includes 570,000 or so distinct CDR3 sequences, with 40% observed a single time. The top ten constitute 40% to 60% of the sample. The treatment or condition label of this sample denotes: in vitro stimulation with specific CMV peptide epitopes to enrich CMV-specific T cells. No cognate antigen is known for these TCRs. The specimen was cultured PBMCs, collected from culture after CMV antigen stimulation. The receptors shown here come from a human donor in good health (CMV status not recorded). Some clones in this sample may be carry-over from other donors' samples.

This clonotype was found once. The V call is TRBV6-9, the J call TRBJ2-5, with 7 bases identical to TRBD1. This CDR3 has 15 residues. V lost 7 bases, J lost 3 bases, and 11 bases stayed unmatched. CDR1 and CDR2 from the germline V gene are MNHGY and SVAAGI. Written as DNA, the CDR3 is TGTGCCAGCACGGTGGCAGGGGGAGCGGAAGAGACCCAGTACTTC. This sequence encodes CASTVAGGAEETQYF.

This clonotype was seen a few times. The chain recombines TRBV6-2 or TRBV6-3 with TRBJ2-6; D not resolved. CDR1 and CDR2 from the germline V gene are MNHEY and SVGEGT. The CDR3 totals 16 residues. Trimming took off 2 bases at V and 2 bases at J, with 10 bases between the two ends. CDR3 sequence (DNA): TGTGCCAGCAGTTACCCTGAAGTTCCTGGGGCCAACGTCCTGACTTTC. This gives the protein CASSYPEVPGANVLTF.

V is TRBV6-1 and J is TRBJ1-5; D ambiguous. The length of the CDR3 is 13 residues. V was cut by 10 bases and J by 5 bases, with 15 bases left in between. Germline-derived CDR1 and CDR2 are MNHNS and SASEGT. The CDR3 DNA is TGTGCCAACGGACCCGACTGGGATCAGCCCCAGCATTTT. Its translation: CANGPDWDQPQHF.

The chain couples TRBV11-2 to TRBJ2-3; D perhaps matches TRBD2 (6 bases). The CDR3 covers 18 residues. V lost 3 bases, J lost 1 base, and 20 bases lay in between. Germline loops: CDR1 SGHAT, CDR2 FQNNGV. The CDR3 spells CASSFGTLPGYGTDTQYF. The CDR3 DNA reads TGTGCCAGCAGCTTTGGGACTTTACCGGGTTATGGCACAGATACGCAGTATTTT.

The V and J genes are TRBV7-9 and TRBJ2-3; D is unresolved. The V gene's germline CDR1 is SEHNR and CDR2 FQNEAQ (reference sequence). Trimming left V 0 bases short and J 6 bases short, with 10 bases between. This CDR3 has 14 residues. DNA of the CDR3: TGTGCCAGCAGCTTAGCGTCCGGACGGGATACGCAGTATTTT. Amino acid sequence: CASSLASGRDTQYF.

The V gene is TRBV5-6, the J gene TRBJ1-1; D unresolved. V dropped 4 bases and J dropped 5 bases, with 18 bases sitting between them. Germline V gives CDR1 SGHDT, CDR2 YYEEEE. CDR3 size: 15 residues. For the CDR3, the DNA is TGTGCCAGCAGCCTGGTTCGTATAGGGCGGACTGAAGCTTTCTTT. Amino acid sequence: CASSLVRIGRTEAFF.

The chain has TRBV20-1 and TRBJ2-7, with D tentatively TRBD1 (5 bases). This CDR3 contains 12 residues. Trimming took off 3 bases at V and 3 bases at J, with 9 bases between the two ends. From germline, CDR1 is DFQATT and CDR2 SNEGSKA (reference sequence). CDR3 protein: CSASLQGYEQYF. The CDR3 DNA reads TGCAGTGCTAGTCTGCAGGGCTACGAGCAGTACTTC.

In this sample, this clonotype turned up a few times. J is TRBJ1-1 and V is TRBV7-2, with TRBD1 as a possible D gene (6 bases). Germline CDR1 and CDR2: SGHTA and FQGNSA. The CDR3 is 14 residues long. With 2 bases removed from V and 3 bases from J, the gap between germline ends came to 10 bases. The CDR3 loop reads CASSLRGQYTEAFF. The CDR3 bases are TGTGCCAGCAGCTTACGAGGACAGTACACTGAAGCTTTCTTT.

V is TRBV4-1 and J is TRBJ2-1; 13 bases are shared with TRBD2. The CDR3 contains 15 residues. With V trimmed by 4 bases and J by 10 bases, 7 bases remained unmatched. The germline CDR1 and CDR2 sequences are MGHRA and YSYEKL. CDR3 sequence reads: CASSLLGLAGEEQFF. CDR3 bases: TGCGCCAGCAGCCTGCTCGGACTAGCGGGGGAGGAGCAGTTCTTC.

CDR3 bases: TGTGCCAGCAGCTTAGTTAAGGGCCGCCACGAGCAGTACTTC. Translation gives CASSLVKGRHEQYF. V gene TRBV7-9 combines with J gene TRBJ2-7; D not certain. V lost 1 base, J lost 5 bases, and 12 bases lay in between. CDR1 is SEHNR, CDR2 FQNEAQ, per germline (reference sequence). The CDR3 is made up of 14 amino acids.

The chain carries TRBV27 and TRBJ2-4, with D possibly matching TRBD2 (6 bases). Germline CDR1 and CDR2: MNHEY and SMNVEV (reference sequence). The CDR3 totals 15 residues. Trimming stripped 4 bases from V and 5 bases from J, with 15 bases between. The CDR3 DNA reads TGTGCCAGCAGTTCCGGTGGTAGCGGCGAAAACATTCAGTACTTC. This sequence encodes CASSSGGSGENIQYF.

The sample holds a few counts of this clonotype. The chain uses TRBV7-2 and TRBJ2-7; D is ambiguous. V was cut by 2 bases and J by 2 bases, with 10 bases left in between. Germline V gene lookup returns CDR1 SGHTA and CDR2 FQGNSA. The CDR3 contains 14 residues. The CDR3 nucleotides read TGTGCCAGCAGCTTATTCCTGGGGACCTACGAGCAGTACTTC. It encodes CASSLFLGTYEQYF. Supplemented by reference TRBV7-2 and TRBJ2-7, the full variable domain reads GAGVSQSPSNKVTEKGKDVELRCDPISGHTALYWYRQSLGQGLEFLIYFQGNSAPDKSGLPSDRFSAERTGGSVSTLTIQRTQQEDSAVYLCASSLFLGTYEQYFGPGTRLTVT.

The chain is built from TRBV6-1 and TRBJ2-7; 8 nucleotides line up with TRBD2. With 7 bases clipped from V and 3 bases from J, the junction kept 5 bases outside the gene matches. CDR3 size: 13 residues. Germline CDR1 and CDR2: MNHNS and SASEGT. The CDR3 sequence is CASKPGLDYEQYF. CDR3 DNA sequence: TGTGCCAGCAAACCGGGACTAGACTACGAGCAGTACTTC.

This clonotype has only a few counts. The chain links TRBV29-1 to TRBJ2-7, with D maybe TRBD1 (6 bases). The CDR3 consists of 13 residues. V was shortened by 4 bases and J by 7 bases, with 17 bases between the two germline ends. CDR1 and CDR2 from the germline V gene are SQVTM and ANQGSEA. The CDR3 coding sequence is TGCAGCGTTGGAAGAGCAGGGGCGCGGGAGCAGTACTTC. Translated: CSVGRAGAREQYF.

The gene calls are TRBV20-1 and TRBJ1-4; no clear D gene. Trimming took 4 bases from V and 4 from J, leaving 19 bases between them. The germline CDR1 and CDR2 sequences are DFQATT and SNEGSKA (reference sequence). CDR3 length: 16 residues. CDR3 in DNA: TGCAGTGCTAACCCCCTTCGCGGCGACTATAATGAAAAACTGTTTTTT. Translating it yields CSANPLRGDYNEKLFF.

The J gene is TRBJ2-3, the V gene TRBV7-2; D is ambiguous. CDR3 length: 14 residues. Per germline, CDR1 SGHTA and CDR2 FQGNSA. V lost 6 bases and J lost 0, with 10 bases in between. Here the CDR3 reads CASRTFPSTDTQYF. DNA of the CDR3: TGTGCCAGCAGGACTTTTCCCAGCACAGATACGCAGTATTTT.

The rearrangement joins TRBV7-9 to TRBJ2-7, with TRBD1 as a possible D gene (5 bases). V shed 6 bases and J shed 6 bases, with 15 bases lying between them. This CDR3 contains 13 residues. Germline V lookup: CDR1 SEHNR, CDR2 FQNEAQ (reference sequence). The CDR3 region is CASRPLGAFEQYF. The CDR3 nucleotides read TGTGCCAGCAGGCCCCTTGGGGCCTTCGAGCAGTACTTC.

J is TRBJ2-1 and V is TRBV5-1, with D perhaps TRBD2 (6 bases). The CDR3 spans 15 residues. The V gene lost 4 bases and the J gene lost 4 bases, with 15 bases spanning the gap. The germline V gene encodes CDR1 SGHRS and CDR2 YFSETQ. CDR3 sequence (DNA): TGCGCCAGCAGCACCGGGAGTCAGGGATACAATGAGCAGTTCTTC. Protein product: CASSTGSQGYNEQFF.

The chain employs TRBV7-2 and TRBJ2-1, with D unresolved. V gave up 1 base and J gave up 12 bases, with 7 bases separating them. CDR1 and CDR2 (germline): SGHTA, FQGNSA. CDR3 length: 11 amino acids. The CDR3 nucleotides read TGTGCCAGCAGCTTAGATTGGTTGCAGTTCTTC. As protein: CASSLDWLQFF.